This is a list of T cell receptor beta chains from one sample in a study of T cells in Graves' hyperthyroidism and ophthalmopathy. TCRdb re-derived calls from the multiplex PCR reads in MiXCR, one entry per CDR3 protein. The sample shows 50,000 to 60,000 distinct CDR3 sequences, around 48% of them seen only once. The sample taken for sequencing was blood. These receptors were taken from a woman under 40 with Graves' ophthalmopathy. Each CDR3 is given with its conserved first and last residue.

J,V,CDR3
TRBJ1-6,TRBV7-2,CASSLAVRTGSSYNSPLHF
TRBJ1-6,TRBV24-1,CATSDATGNSPLHF
TRBJ2-7,TRBV20-1,CSARLQGGSGDSYEQYF
TRBJ2-2,TRBV2,CASSSGRTGELFF
TRBJ2-7,TRBV10-3,CASRLAGEGVSRGYEQYF
TRBJ2-7,TRBV5-1,CASSVDFLGGGQYF
TRBJ2-1,TRBV7-7,CARPGSSYNEQFF
TRBJ2-2,TRBV5-1,CASSLNTGALFF
TRBJ2-5,TRBV28,CASSLLGVLQETQYF
TRBJ2-7,TRBV20-1,CSARELSREGYEQYF
TRBJ2-1,TRBV28,CASSDRDERNEQFF
TRBJ1-6,TRBV28,CASRSTGRYNSPLHF
TRBJ2-7,TRBV19,CASSLTGTSGYEQYF
TRBJ2-5,TRBV6-1,CASEGRAEETQYF
TRBJ1-5,TRBV15,CATSRDSVIQGARQPQHF
TRBJ1-5,TRBV27,CASSSQDGYNQPQHF
TRBJ1-3,TRBV14,CASSQEDVTSGDTVYF
TRBJ2-7,TRBV28,CASSATGIRNEQYF
TRBJ2-1,TRBV25-1,CASRGARSAEQFF
TRBJ1-3,TRBV19,CASRDKGNTIYF
TRBJ1-2,TRBV9,CASGVAPTGSYGYTF
TRBJ2-7,TRBV5-5,CASSLSRVAGEGKEQYF
TRBJ2-1,TRBV10-3,CAIRPGGIYNEQFF
TRBJ2-3,TRBV6-5,CASSYLPGSGTDTQYF
TRBJ1-1,TRBV3-1,CASSLLSTGVGEAFF
TRBJ2-3,TRBV28,CASKGRDRDTQYF
TRBJ1-1,TRBV2,CASSDRGPEYTEAFF
TRBJ1-4,TRBV13,CASSSGGVEKLFF
TRBJ2-7,TRBV6-5,CASSPTGTGAYEQYF
TRBJ2-7,TRBV6-5,CASRLSMASGSYEQYF
TRBJ1-2,TRBV15,CATSREMDRASTNYGYTF
TRBJ1-2,TRBV20-1,CSARYAAGEFFGYTF
TRBJ2-5,TRBV7-3,CASSLGQALETQYF
TRBJ1-5,TRBV10-1,CATHGNQPQHF
TRBJ1-1,TRBV12-3/TRBV12-4,CASSFGGASTEAFF
TRBJ2-3,TRBV5-4,CASSPPRLAGGDTQYF
TRBJ2-3,TRBV10-3,CAISGTSGRAVVMGTDTQYF